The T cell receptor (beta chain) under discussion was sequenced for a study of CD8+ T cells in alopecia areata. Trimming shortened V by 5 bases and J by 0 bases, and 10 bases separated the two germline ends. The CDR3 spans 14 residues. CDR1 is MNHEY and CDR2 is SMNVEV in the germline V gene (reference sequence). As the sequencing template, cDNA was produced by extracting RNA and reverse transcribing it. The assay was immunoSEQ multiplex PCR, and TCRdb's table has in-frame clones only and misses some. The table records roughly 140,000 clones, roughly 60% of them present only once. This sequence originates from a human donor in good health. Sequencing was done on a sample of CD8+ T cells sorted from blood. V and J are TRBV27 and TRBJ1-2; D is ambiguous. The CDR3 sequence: CASSPTPANYGYTF. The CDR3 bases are TGTGCCAGCAGTCCCACGCCAGCTAACTATGGCTACACCTTC.